This TCR beta chain was observed in a study of blood T cell repertoires in COVID-19. As for the study in general: Samples came from the United States, Italy and Spain, spanning acute and convalescent COVID-19. The analysed material was cDNA or gDNA that came from T cells, B-cell-depleted T cells, or PBMCs.

In the authors' workflow: Amplification with reference gene primers provided the estimates of nucleated cell counts. Repertoires were generated with immunoSEQ multiplex PCR, while TCRdb's copy carries only in-frame clones and drops some. V, J and clone size reflect that table, while D and trimming were determined from the DNA. The data hold over 150,000 clones, with roughly 84% observed a single time. The V end was cut by 4 bases, the J end by 2 bases, with 16 bases between. The germline gives CDR1 SGHDT, CDR2 YYEEEE. This CDR3 comprises 16 residues. The source is a woman older than 75 with active or convalescent COVID-19. The rearrangement joins TRBV5-6 to TRBJ2-4; D is ambiguous. Sequencing was performed on peripheral blood. In DNA form, the CDR3 reads TGTGCCAGCAGCCCGGCCGACTCCCTACCCAAAAACATTCAGTACTTC. This gives the protein CASSPADSLPKNIQYF.